This T cell receptor beta chain was obtained from a study of blood T cells in healthy people across ages. CDR3 size: 12 residues. V lost 4 bases, J lost 1 base, and 7 bases lay in between. Germline V lookup: CDR1 GTSNPN, CDR2 SVGIG (reference sequence). A minimum of 7 million PBMCs was isolated per sample. PCR was performed a second time for 7 to 11 cycles using a sample-barcoded 5' primer and a J-beta primer mix. Template switching added a 12-random-nucleotide identifier to every cDNA molecule. TCRdb reanalysed the 5' RACE reads using MiXCR and keeps one entry per CDR3 protein. The table lists hundreds of thousands of distinct CDR3 sequences, roughly 25% of them singletons. This sample was also put to use in a study of T cells of mothers and their children. From that paper: Donation was provided by three healthy Caucasian mothers along with their six children.

The receptor's source is a boy aged 10-17 years in good health. Sequenced: blood. The J gene is TRBJ1-1, the V gene TRBV30; D uncertain. CDR3 region: CAWIPWNTEAFF. For the CDR3, the DNA is TGTGCCTGGATACCTTGGAACACTGAAGCTTTCTTT. Based on the CDR3 plus reference TRBV30 and TRBJ1-1, the full variable domain is SQTIHQWPATLVQPVGSPLSLECTVEGTSNPNLYWYRQAAGRGLQLLFYSVGIGQISSEVPQNLSASRPQDRQFILSSKKLLLSDSGFYLCAWIPWNTEAFFGQGTRLTVV.